This TCR beta chain was identified in a study of T cell repertoires in cytomegalovirus infection. Study-level background: As its CMV epitopes, the study selected recently identified HLA-C-restricted and well-studied HLA-B-restricted targets. It was the public TCR beta signatures that indicated both CMV infection and matching HLA type. General study points: What dominated the ex vivo response were HLA-C-restricted CMV-specific TCR beta clonotypes.

The CDR3 length is 15 residues. V lost 1 base and J 2 bases, leaving 10 bases between the germline ends. CDR1 and CDR2 from the germline V gene are SGHVS and FQNEAQ. TCRdb fed the reads into MiXCR, producing one record per CDR3 protein. The profile shows a few hundred thousand distinct CDR3 sequences, 35% to 50% of them singletons. On this clonotype: The target antigen is unknown.

The chain joins TRBV7-8 to TRBJ2-3; maybe TRBD1 (6 bases). This clonotype was sampled from a human donor in good health (CMV status not recorded). Some clones in this sample may be carry-over from other donors' samples. Sequences were derived from cultured PBMCs, sampled from culture after CMV antigen stimulation. CDR3 coding DNA: TGTGCCAGCAGCTTAGACTGGACAGACACAGATACGCAGTATTTT. Its translation is CASSLDWTDTDTQYF.